This TCR beta chain derives from a study of T cells expressing NK-cell markers. General study points: 1.0-7.0% of CD8+ T cells in about 6 donors belonged to dominant NKG2C+ clonotypes. Among four donors, these clonotypes also ranked first in the CD3+CD56-NKG2C+ fraction.

As to this clonotype: Its antigen is not identified.

Using the 5' RACE reads, TCRdb records one entry per CDR3 protein without DNA. The clone table shows 120,000 to 150,000 distinct CDR3 sequences, with the ten largest holding around 12%. This receptor was identified in a man aged 18 to 35 in good health. Sequencing input: blood T cells: a sorted CD56 or NKG2C T cell subset, CD4+ or CD8+ T cells, or bulk PBMC T cells (not recorded which).

The CDR3 protein is CSALPGLAGLGEQFF. V is TRBV20-1 and J is TRBJ2-1; TCRdb lists TRBD2, though no DNA is available to test this call. Per the germline V gene, CDR1 is DFQATT and CDR2 is SNEGSKA (reference sequence). The CDR3 is 15 amino acids.